This T cell receptor (beta chain) was captured by sequencing in a study of blood T cell repertoires in COVID-19. The assay was immunoSEQ multiplex PCR, and TCRdb's table has in-frame clones only and misses some. Of about 140,000 clones in the sample, more than 85% were seen once. Germline V gene sequence: CDR1 MDHEN, CDR2 SYDVKM. CDR3 size: 18 residues. Trimming removed 0 bases from V and 8 bases from J, with 20 bases in between. This chain connects TRBV28 to TRBJ1-6; tentative D call: TRBD1 (5 bases). This clonotype was sampled from a human donor in a cohort sampled during active COVID-19. The source material was peripheral blood. This CDR3 reads CASSLWVGLGREDSPLHF. For the CDR3, the DNA is TGTGCCAGCAGTTTATGGGTTGGCCTGGGCAGGGAAGATTCACCCCTCCACTTT.